This TCR beta chain came from a study of T-cell reconstitution after alpha-beta-depleted transplantation in children. Findings and limits, study-wide: TCRbeta diversity was high at day 60 in some patients (a result of surviving recipient T cells and thymic progenitors). It was reported that alpha-beta T cells came from several hundred expanded graft clones (about two months after transplant). Once a year had passed after transplant, T-cell counts and diversity came mostly from newly produced T cells.

Note on this clonotype: Its antigen is unknown.

During its preparation, the TCRbeta library received unique molecular identifiers. One entry per CDR3 protein results from TCRdb running MiXCR on the PCR reads. The table has 700,000 to 950,000 distinct CDR3 sequences, about 15% seen once. Trimming shortened V by 6 bases and J by 10 bases, and 17 bases separated the two germline ends. Germline CDR1 is DFQATT and CDR2 is SNEGSKA (reference sequence). This CDR3 has 12 amino acids. The source was PBMCs, mostly from graft donor cells, collected 360 days after TCRalphabeta/CD19-depleted stem cell transplant. The source of this sequence is a male patient aged 5 to 17 who had a stem cell transplant for acute lymphoblastic leukemia, so the T cells may come from the graft donor. The chain is built from TRBV20-1 and TRBJ2-3; D call uncertain. CDR3 sequence reads: CSAWTRRIAQYF. CDR3 nucleotides: TGCAGTGCCTGGACGAGGAGAATAGCGCAGTATTTT.